These 32 T cell receptor beta chains were all obtained from the same sample, sequenced in a study of blood T cell repertoires in COVID-19. Only in-frame clones appear in the TCRdb table, and some are missing; sequencing was by immunoSEQ multiplex PCR. Here the sample spans 200,000 to 250,000 clones, over 75% being singletons. Input material: PBMCs or T cells enriched from blood (not recorded which). The receptors originated from a woman aged 25 to 45 who had been exposed to COVID-19.

The chain carries TRBV19 and TRBJ1-6; 12 bases match TRBD1. Germline CDR1 LNHDA, CDR2 SQIVND (reference sequence). V lost 5 bases, J lost 8 bases, and 19 bases stayed unmatched. The CDR3 length is 20 residues. Here the CDR3 DNA reads TGTGCCAGTAGTGGTCGACCGGGACAGGGGGCGCGAGGAAGAGATTCACCCCTCCACTTT. Encoded protein: CASSGRPGQGARGRDSPLHF.

V usage is TRBV28 and J usage is TRBJ1-3; D possibly corresponds to TRBD1 (5 bases). The length of the CDR3 is 11 residues. Trimming took off 5 bases at V and 9 bases at J, with 8 bases between the two ends. Germline CDR1 and CDR2: MDHEN and SYDVKM. The CDR3 nucleotides read TGTGCCAGCAGTCAGGGCCCCACCATATATTTT. Translated, it gives CASSQGPTIYF.

J is TRBJ2-1 and V is TRBV10-1, with 7 bases that match TRBD1. CDR3 length: 17 amino acids. V lost 3 bases and J lost 4; bases outside the gene matches: 12. Germline V gene data show CDR1 as WNHNN and CDR2 as SYGVQD (reference sequence). This CDR3 reads CASSDPSTGPLYNEQFF. The CDR3 nucleotides read TGCGCCAGCAGTGACCCTTCGACAGGGCCGCTTTACAATGAGCAGTTCTTC.

This clone was observed a single time. The CDR3 region has the DNA TGCGCCAGCAGCCAAGCCGGACGTGGACAGAATAATTCACCCCTCCACTTT. It codes for CASSQAGRGQNNSPLHF. The genes are TRBV4-1 and TRBJ1-6, with D possibly TRBD1 on 6 matching bases. The germline V and J ends were trimmed by 1 base and 5 bases, with 15 bases remaining between them. The CDR3 is 17 residues long. The V gene's germline CDR1 is MGHRA and CDR2 YSYEKL.

This sequence joins TRBV5-4 and TRBJ2-5; 11 bases line up with TRBD2. The CDR3 length is 16 residues. Germline CDR1 SGHNT, CDR2 YYREEE (reference sequence). J lost 2 bases, V lost 1 base, and 4 bases had no gene match. CDR3 amino acids: CASSLPLAGGQETQYF. The CDR3 coding sequence is TGTGCCAGCAGCTTGCCCCTAGCGGGAGGACAAGAGACCCAGTACTTC. The whole variable domain, filled in from reference TRBV5-4 and TRBJ2-5, reads ETGVTQSPTHLIKTRGQQVTLRCSSQSGHNTVSWYQQALGQGPQFIFQYYREEENGRGNFPPRFSGLQFPNYSSELNVNALELDDSALYLCASSLPLAGGQETQYFGPGTRLLVL.

The rearrangement uses TRBV30 and TRBJ2-2, with 7 bases aligning to TRBD1. The CDR3 is 18 residues long. Losses at the gene ends were 0 bases for V and 5 bases for J; bases not matched to a gene: 15. Germline values: CDR1 GTSNPN, CDR2 SVGIG (reference sequence). The CDR3, as DNA: TGTGCCTGGAGTGTGCGATGGACAGGACGATATGGTACCGGGGAGCTGTTTTTT. Translated: CAWSVRWTGRYGTGELFF.

J is TRBJ1-2 and V is TRBV6-2 or TRBV6-3, with D possibly being TRBD1 (6 bases). This CDR3 spans 13 amino acids. Germline CDR1 and CDR2: MNHEY and SVGEGT. Trimming cost V 5 bases and J 4 bases, with 11 bases left between them. CDR3 sequence reads: CASSQQGSYGYTF. In DNA form, the CDR3 reads TGTGCCAGCAGTCAACAGGGCTCCTATGGCTACACCTTC.

This clone showed up just a few times. V is TRBV9 and J is TRBJ2-1; 8 positions match TRBD2. CDR1 SGDLS and CDR2 YYNGEE come from the germline V gene. The V segment lost 0 bases and the J segment 2 bases; nucleotides outside the gene matches: 1. The CDR3 extends over 15 amino acids. The DNA for the CDR3 is TGTGCCAGCAGCGTAGCGGGAGGGCCCTACAATGAGCAGTTCTTC. Amino acid sequence: CASSVAGGPYNEQFF.

The rearrangement joins TRBV18 to TRBJ1-2; 8 bases match TRBD1. CDR3 length equals 17 residues. Trimming at V came to 0 bases and at J to 5 bases, leaving 11 bases not matched to a gene. Germline CDR1 is KGHSH and CDR2 is LQKENI. The CDR3 region has the DNA TGTGCCAGCTCACCACCGATCGTTACAGGGGGTGAATATGGCTACACCTTC. Protein product: CASSPPIVTGGEYGYTF.

This chain connects TRBV29-1 to TRBJ1-1, with a tentative D call TRBD1 (6 bases). Germline V gives CDR1 SQVTM, CDR2 ANQGSEA. The CDR3 consists of 13 residues. The V gene lost 7 bases and the J gene lost 1 base, with 13 bases spanning the gap. The CDR3 region has the DNA TGCAGCGGGAACGGACAGAGGAACACTGAAGCTTTCTTT. It encodes CSGNGQRNTEAFF.

The V gene is TRBV5-8, the J gene TRBJ1-2, with TRBD1 identical over 8 bases. Germline assignment: CDR1 SGHTS and CDR2 YDEGEE. This CDR3 region has 14 residues. With 0 bases clipped from V and 7 bases from J, the junction kept 5 bases outside the gene matches. Here the CDR3 reads CASSLGPTGGGYTF. The DNA of the CDR3 is TGTGCCAGCAGCTTGGGCCCCACAGGGGGTGGCTACACCTTC.

This clone was counted once. The chain has TRBV15 and TRBJ2-7; TRBD1 matches 9 bases. The CDR3 covers 15 residues. Germline loops: CDR1 LNHNV, CDR2 YYDKDF (reference sequence). With 3 bases clipped from V and 2 bases from J, the junction kept 5 bases outside the gene matches. The chain's CDR3 is CATSRGQGLAYEQYF. In nucleotides, the CDR3 is TGTGCCACCAGCAGGGGACAGGGACTTGCCTACGAGCAGTACTTC.

The genes are TRBV29-1 and TRBJ2-3, with 8 positions matching TRBD2. The CDR3 has 14 residues. Losses at the gene ends were 6 bases for V and 1 base for J; bases not matched to a gene: 6. The V gene's germline CDR1 is SQVTM and CDR2 ANQGSEA. CDR3 coding DNA: TGCAGCGTCCGAAGCGGGAGACGCACAGATACGCAGTATTTT. This sequence encodes CSVRSGRRTDTQYF.

This clone has a handful of counts. The J gene is TRBJ2-2, the V gene TRBV12-5; no clear D. V was pared by 5 bases and J by 7 bases, with 14 bases between. Germline V gene data show CDR1 as LGHNT and CDR2 as FRNRAP. The CDR3 covers 14 residues. Written as DNA, the CDR3 is TGTGCTAGTGGTCCCCGCGAGAATCTCGGGGAGCTGTTTTTT. This encodes CASGPRENLGELFF.

This clone was counted between two and nine times. V and J are TRBV7-9 and TRBJ1-1; 10 bases fit TRBD1. The length of the CDR3 is 13 residues. V dropped 5 bases and J dropped 10; count of bases not matched to a gene: 7. Germline loops: CDR1 SEHNR, CDR2 FQNEAQ (reference sequence). The DNA for the CDR3 is TGTGCCAGCAGCCCTGGGACAGGGGTTTCAGCTTTCTTT. Protein sequence: CASSPGTGVSAFF.

The genes are TRBV9 and TRBJ2-4; the D gene is possibly TRBD2 (6 bases). CDR3 length: 15 amino acids. Germline CDR1 and CDR2: SGDLS and YYNGEE. V was pared by 0 bases and J by 4 bases, with 11 bases between. CDR3 amino acids: CASSVDGGWKNIQYF. The DNA for the CDR3 is TGTGCCAGCAGCGTAGATGGAGGGTGGAAAAACATTCAGTACTTC.

The rearrangement links TRBV2 to TRBJ1-2; TRBD1 matches 11 bases. This CDR3 is 14 amino acids long. V shed 6 bases and J 3 bases; nucleotides not matched to a gene: 3. CDR1 is SNHLY, CDR2 FYNNEI, per germline. CDR3 in amino acids: CASRGGQGDYGYTF. CDR3 DNA sequence: TGTGCCAGCAGGGGGGGACAGGGGGACTATGGCTACACCTTC.

This chain uses TRBV27 with TRBJ2-1; no reliable D call. CDR1 and CDR2 (germline): MNHEY, SMNVEV (reference sequence). This CDR3 region has 14 residues. V was shortened by 6 bases and J by 2 bases, with 11 bases between the two germline ends. The CDR3 DNA sequence: TGTGCCAGCAGCCATACCAACACCTACAATGAGCAGTTCTTC. As protein: CASSHTNTYNEQFF.

The chain combines TRBV28 with TRBJ2-3, with 8 bases that match TRBD1. The germline CDR1 and CDR2 sequences are MDHEN and SYDVKM. With 3 bases clipped from V and 6 bases from J, the junction kept 8 bases outside the gene matches. The CDR3 spans 15 residues. Written as DNA, the CDR3 is TGTGCCAGCAGTTTTGCGACAGGGGTCGGGGATACGCAGTATTTT. This codes for CASSFATGVGDTQYF.

The V and J genes are TRBV30 and TRBJ2-7; 11 bases match TRBD2. Unmatched junction bases numbered 5, after V lost 5 bases and J lost 2 bases. The CDR3 length is 14 residues. CDR1 is GTSNPN, CDR2 SVGIG, per germline (reference sequence). As DNA, the CDR3 is TGTGCCTGGGGAATAGCGGGAGGGCCCTACGAGCAGTACTTC. Amino acids: CAWGIAGGPYEQYF.

The chain carries TRBV19 and TRBJ2-2; D perhaps matches TRBD1 (6 bases). CDR1 is LNHDA and CDR2 is SQIVND in the germline V gene (reference sequence). Between the trimmed V and J ends, which lost 4 bases and 3 bases, there was a span of 18 bases. This CDR3 spans 17 amino acids. CDR3 bases: TGTGCCAGTAGTACTCTCCGGGACACCTCGTACACCGGGGAGCTGTTTTTT. Its translation: CASSTLRDTSYTGELFF. The full variable domain, its missing parts supplied by reference TRBV19 and TRBJ2-2, is DGGITQSPKYLFRKEGQNVTLSCEQNLNHDAMYWYRQDPGQGLRLIYYSQIVNDFQKGDIAEGYSVSREKKESFPLTVTSAQKNPTAFYLCASSTLRDTSYTGELFFGEGSRLTVL.

V and J are TRBV5-4 and TRBJ2-2; tentatively, D is TRBD2 (6 bases). Germline lookup yields CDR1 SGHNT and CDR2 YYREEE (reference sequence). V was pared by 1 base and J by 2 bases, with 18 bases between. The CDR3 loop spans 18 amino acids. CDR3 DNA sequence: TGTGCCAGCAGCTTGATGTTTCCGGGACTGGCAAACACCGGGGAGCTGTTTTTT. It codes for CASSLMFPGLANTGELFF.

The chain links TRBV2 to TRBJ2-2, with TRBD2 matching 8 bases. The CDR3 sequence is 18 residues long. V shed 4 bases, J shed 2 bases, and the junction held 12 bases outside the gene matches. In germline, CDR1 is SNHLY, CDR2 FYNNEI. The chain's CDR3 is CASSAWGGRPLNTGELFF. CDR3 DNA: TGTGCCAGCAGTGCTTGGGGCGGGAGGCCCCTAAACACCGGGGAGCTGTTTTTT.

J is TRBJ1-1 and V is TRBV19; D is unresolved. Looked up from germline, CDR1 is LNHDA and CDR2 is SQIVND (reference sequence). The CDR3 runs to 16 residues. The germline V and J ends were trimmed by 2 bases and 0 bases, with 13 bases remaining between them. The CDR3 DNA is TGTGCCAGTAGTATAATTATAGCGCCGATGAACACTGAAGCTTTCTTT. Translation: CASSIIIAPMNTEAFF.

The chain couples TRBV4-2 to TRBJ2-1; 10 bases map to TRBD2. CDR1 LGHNA and CDR2 YNFKEQ come from the germline V gene. V lost 6 bases and J lost 3; bases outside the gene matches: 8. This CDR3 comprises 16 residues. CDR3 amino acids: CASRPGGTSVYNEQFF. The CDR3 nucleotides read TGTGCCAGCAGACCCGGGGGGACTAGCGTCTACAATGAGCAGTTCTTC.

A single count supports this clone. V usage is TRBV11-1 and J usage is TRBJ2-7; 7 bases line up with TRBD2. Looked up from germline, CDR1 is SGHAT and CDR2 is FQDESV (reference sequence). V shed 5 bases and J 3 bases; nucleotides not matched to a gene: 10. The CDR3 is 15 amino acids. The CDR3: CASSPLGGVDYEQYF. The CDR3 nucleotides read TGTGCCAGCAGCCCTTTGGGAGGGGTAGACTACGAGCAGTACTTC.

The chain employs TRBV15 and TRBJ2-3; possibly TRBD2 for D (6 bases). There are 17 residues in the CDR3. CDR1 is LNHNV, CDR2 YYDKDF, per germline (reference sequence). V was trimmed by 0 bases and J by 3 bases, leaving 16 bases between them. The CDR3: CATSREVSGVQTDTQYF. The DNA for the CDR3 is TGTGCCACCAGCAGAGAAGTTTCGGGAGTCCAAACAGATACGCAGTATTTT.

The chain couples TRBV18 to TRBJ1-2; 7 bases match TRBD1. The ends lost 6 bases at V and 2 bases at J; junction bases unmatched: 6. The CDR3 has 14 residues. The germline CDR1 and CDR2 sequences are KGHSH and LQKENI. The chain's CDR3 is CASSPDRANYGYTF. The CDR3 nucleotides are TGTGCCAGCTCGCCTGACAGGGCAAACTATGGCTACACCTTC.

J is TRBJ2-7 and V is TRBV20-1, with D unclear. This CDR3 region has 12 residues. The V end lost 3 bases, the J end lost 4 bases, and 10 bases lay between the germline ends. Per germline, CDR1 DFQATT and CDR2 SNEGSKA (reference sequence). As DNA, the CDR3 is TGCAGTGCTAGTGCAGATTCGTACGAGCAGTACTTC. Protein: CSASADSYEQYF.

The chain uses TRBV28 and TRBJ2-1, with a weak D call TRBD1 (6 bases). With 10 bases removed from V and 5 bases from J, the gap between germline ends came to 9 bases. The length of the CDR3 is 11 residues. CDR1 MDHEN and CDR2 SYDVKM come from the germline V gene. CDR3 amino acids: CATDSNNEQFF. As DNA, the CDR3 is TGTGCCACGGACAGCAACAATGAGCAGTTCTTC.

This clone was observed a single time. This rearrangement joins TRBV10-2 to TRBJ2-5; weak D call: TRBD1 (5 bases). Germline loops: CDR1 WSHSY, CDR2 SAAADI. V was shortened by 4 bases and J by 4 bases, with 16 bases between the two germline ends. This CDR3 has 15 amino acids. The CDR3 here is CASSVDRQILETQYF. The CDR3 DNA sequence: TGCGCCAGCAGTGTTGATAGACAGATCTTAGAGACCCAGTACTTC.

J is TRBJ2-7 and V is TRBV19, with D maybe TRBD2 (6 bases). The germline CDR1 and CDR2 sequences are LNHDA and SQIVND (reference sequence). V was trimmed by 5 bases and J by 2 bases, leaving 16 bases between them. The CDR3 length is 15 residues. Here the CDR3 reads CASSDGGFLTYEQYF. The CDR3 DNA reads as TGTGCCAGTAGTGATGGGGGGTTCCTCACCTACGAGCAGTACTTC.